Each of the 3 T cell receptor beta chains below was sequenced from the same sample in a study of T-cell reconstitution after alpha-beta-depleted transplantation in children. TCRbeta library construction was performed incorporating unique molecular identifiers. TCRdb used MiXCR to reprocess the PCR reads, holding one entry per CDR3 protein. Of around 500,000 distinct CDR3 sequences listed, 12% are singletons. The sequenced sample was PBMCs from the stem cell graft donor, obtained from the stem cell graft. The receptors derive from a human donor who donated a stem cell graft to a child with combined immunodeficiency.

The chain joins TRBV19 to TRBJ1-6; 7 positions agree with TRBD1. V shed 10 bases, J shed 11 bases, and the junction held 14 bases outside the gene matches. This CDR3 is 14 amino acids long. The germline V gene encodes CDR1 LNHDA and CDR2 SQIVND (reference sequence). This CDR3 reads CATLSGQAPAPLHF. The CDR3 DNA is TGTGCCACGCTCTCTGGACAGGCCCCGGCACCCCTCCACTTT.

As for this clonotype: At one of its ends the junction is not consistent with the germline gene, which may arise from a read error. V and J are TRBV3-1 and TRBJ2-7; D perhaps matches TRBD2 (5 bases). This CDR3 is built from 17 residues. Germline assignment: CDR1 LGHDT and CDR2 YNNKEL (reference sequence). The CDR3 region has the DNA TGTGCCAGCAGCCAAGTGTTTAGCCCCGGCGGGCTCTACCAGCAGTACTTC. Its protein product is CASSQVFSPGGLYQQYF.

This clonotype was seen ten or more times. The V call is TRBV5-5, the J call TRBJ2-6; D may match TRBD1 or TRBD2 (5 bases each). The germline V gene encodes CDR1 SGHKS and CDR2 YYEKEE (reference sequence). The V and J ends lost 4 bases and 0 bases respectively, with 11 bases between them. CDR3 length: 16 amino acids. The CDR3 loop is CASSLGPNSGANVLTF. The DNA for the CDR3 is TGTGCCAGCAGCCTGGGACCGAACTCTGGGGCCAACGTCCTGACTTTC.